The table lists the clone carrying this T cell receptor (beta chain) with many counts. Antigen unknown. This specimen comes from a study of T-cell reconstitution after alpha-beta-depleted transplantation in children. Study conclusions and caveats: When one year had passed after transplant, most T-cell counts and diversity came from newly produced T cells. At day 60, the high TCRbeta diversity found in some patients originated from recipient T cells and thymic progenitors that had survived. Reports say that about two months after transplant, the alpha-beta T cells came out of several hundred graft clones that had expanded.

During its preparation, the TCRbeta library received unique molecular identifiers. MiXCR, applied by TCRdb to the PCR reads, yields one record per CDR3 protein. The repertoire holds about 31,000 distinct CDR3 sequences, with approximately 6.5% as singletons. Trimming took off 3 bases at V and 1 base at J, with 16 bases between the two ends. The CDR3 covers 17 residues. Germline V gene data show CDR1 as SEHNR and CDR2 as FQNEAQ (reference sequence). The input for sequencing was peripheral blood, taken 60 days after TCRalphabeta/CD19-depleted stem cell transplant. This sequence was found in a child under two years old who had a stem cell transplant for acute myeloid leukemia, so the T cells may come from the graft donor. The chain has TRBV7-9 and TRBJ2-1; TRBD1 or TRBD2 may be the D gene (5 bases each). The CDR3 here is CASSFRGVSGSYNEQFF. CDR3 in DNA: TGTGCCAGCAGCTTCAGAGGGGTTAGTGGGTCCTACAATGAGCAGTTCTTC. The whole variable domain, remainder taken from reference TRBV7-9 and TRBJ2-1, is DTGVSQNPRHKITKRGQNVTFRCDPISEHNRLYWYRQTLGQGPEFLTYFQNEAQLEKSRLLSDRFSAERPKGSFSTLEIQRTEQGDSAMYLCASSFRGVSGSYNEQFFGPGTRLTVL.